A selection of T cell receptor beta chains follows, all from one sample in a study of OX40 agonist ivuxolimab in advanced cancers. Sequencing was performed with immunoSEQ multiplex PCR; in TCRdb, only in-frame clones are kept and a portion is missing. The sample holds tens of thousands of clones, roughly 80% seen once. This sample comprised CD4+ or CD8+ T cells sorted from blood, obtained in a trial of the OX40 agonist ivuxolimab. The receptors stem from an adult with an advanced solid tumor such as melanoma, head and neck, liver or kidney cancer. CDR3s include the opening cysteine and the closing phenylalanine or tryptophan. The order of the fields is clone size, J gene, CDR3 length, V gene, D gene, CDR3 protein, CDR3 DNA. D genes are given only for firm matches. A row's size may be missing; if present it is once, few, many or a size class.

>.|TRBJ1-3|16|TRBV9|.
CASSVDSGGTGNTIYF
TGTGCCAGCAGCGTAGACTCGGGAGGGACTGGAAACACCATATATTTT
>.|TRBJ2-7|16|TRBV7-9|TRBD1
CASRLISGTGWYEQYF
TGTGCCAGCAGACTAATCTCCGGGACAGGGTGGTACGAGCAGTACTTC
>.|TRBJ2-3|14|TRBV5-4|TRBD2
CASSRGGSADTQYF
TGTGCCAGCAGCCGGGGCGGGAGTGCAGATACGCAGTATTTT
>.|TRBJ2-1|14|TRBV7-9|.
CASSSLSTYNEQFF
TGTGCCAGCAGCTCCCTTTCGACTTACAATGAGCAGTTCTTC
>.|TRBJ2-1|16|TRBV10-3|TRBD2
CAISDPGLALGYEQFF
TGTGCCATCAGTGACCCGGGACTAGCTCTGGGGTATGAGCAGTTCTTC
>.|TRBJ2-3|14|TRBV7-3|TRBD1
CASSRTGGPDTQYF
TGTGCCAGCAGCCGTACAGGGGGTCCAGATACGCAGTATTTT
>.|TRBJ2-7|15|TRBV2|TRBD2
CASSGLASSSYEQYF
TGTGCCAGCAGCGGACTAGCCTCAAGCTCCTACGAGCAGTACTTC
>.|TRBJ1-1|12|TRBV12-5|.
CASGLGGAEAFF
TGTGCTAGTGGTTTGGGGGGTGCTGAAGCTTTCTTT
>.|TRBJ2-7|15|TRBV6-1|.
CASSEATGAPYEQYF
TGTGCCAGCAGTGAAGCGACGGGGGCGCCGTACGAGCAGTACTTC
>.|TRBJ2-3|15|TRBV14|.
CASSLVGLGSDTQYF
TGTGCCAGCAGCCTCGTCGGCCTGGGGAGCGATACGCAGTATTTT
>.|TRBJ2-2|15|TRBV27|.
CASSFSRTDTGELFF
TGTGCCAGCAGTTTCTCCCGGACTGACACCGGGGAGCTGTTTTTT
>.|TRBJ2-3|19|TRBV7-2|TRBD2
CASSLVWREAVKRTDTQYF
TGTGCCAGCAGCTTAGTTTGGCGGGAGGCCGTAAAACGCACAGATACGCAGTATTTT
>.|TRBJ1-3|16|TRBV6-6|.
CASSAGGLSSGNTIYF
TGTGCCAGCAGTGCCGGCGGGCTTTCTTCTGGAAACACCATATATTTT
>.|TRBJ2-1|11|TRBV7-9|.
CASSLYHEQFF
TGTGCCAGCAGCTTATACCATGAGCAGTTCTTC
>.|TRBJ2-7|14|TRBV14|.
CASSRAAGWYEQYF
TGTGCCAGCAGCCGGGCGGCGGGTTGGTACGAGCAGTACTTC
>.|TRBJ2-3|15|TRBV5-1|.
CASSLTPGFTDTQYF
TGCGCCAGCAGCTTGACCCCGGGGTTCACAGATACGCAGTATTTT
>.|TRBJ1-5|14|TRBV6-1|.
CASRREYGNQPQHF
TGTGCCAGCAGGCGAGAGTATGGCAATCAGCCCCAGCATTTT
>.|TRBJ2-5|13|TRBV18|.
CASSPSGGETQYF
TGTGCCAGCTCACCGAGCGGAGGGGAGACCCAGTACTTC
>.|TRBJ2-2|16|TRBV5-1|.
CASSLRPQGGTGELFF
TGCGCCAGCAGCTTGCGACCCCAGGGTGGGACCGGGGAGCTGTTTTTT
>.|TRBJ2-7|12|TRBV2|.
CASSVSGVEQYF
TGTGCCAGCAGTGTGTCAGGGGTTGAGCAGTACTTC
>few|TRBJ1-5|15|TRBV5-8|TRBD1
CASSLGTGYNQPQHF
TGTGCCAGCAGCTTGGGGACAGGGTACAATCAGCCCCAGCATTTT
>.|TRBJ2-2|16|TRBV7-8|TRBD2
CASTVRRLAGSGELFF
TGTGCCAGCACCGTTCGGAGACTAGCGGGATCCGGGGAGCTGTTTTTT